One and the same sample provided the 2 T cell receptor beta chains below, sequenced in a study of identifying expanded T cells in peripheral blood. The repertoire was sequenced with immunoSEQ multiplex PCR; TCRdb's copy has only in-frame clones and lacks some. The profile covers about 97,000 clones, with about 83% appearing a single time and 17% taken by the ten largest. Sequenced input: blood. These receptors came from a person aged 18 to 70 in good health.

In nucleotides, the CDR3 is TGTGCCAGCAATCTCCTAGATTCCTACAATGAGCAGTTCTTC. This codes for CASNLLDSYNEQFF. The chain couples TRBV27 to TRBJ2-1, with D unresolved. CDR3 length: 14 residues. V shed 7 bases and J shed 1 base, with 11 bases lying between them. Germline CDR1 reads MNHEY; CDR2 reads SMNVEV (reference sequence).

The genes are TRBV15 and TRBJ1-4; D uncertain. The CDR3 has 15 amino acids. Trimming stripped 0 bases from V and 6 bases from J, with 11 bases between. The germline gives CDR1 LNHNV, CDR2 YYDKDF (reference sequence). The CDR3 DNA sequence: TGTGCCACCAGCAGAGATCGGGCATGGGATGAAAAACTGTTTTTT. Its translation is CATSRDRAWDEKLFF.